This T cell receptor (beta chain) was identified in a study of cytomegalovirus exposure and HLA in healthy donors. A word on this clone: Its cognate antigen is unknown.

Study conclusions and caveats: It has been reported that TCR beta sequences accurately predicted the HLA-A and HLA-B alleles of most subjects.

This CDR3 has 12 amino acids. Trimming cost V 6 bases and J 11 bases, with 15 bases left between them. CDR1 and CDR2 from the germline V gene are ENHRY and SYGVKD. Primers: 60 Vbeta forward and 13 Jbeta reverse. Measured with immunoSEQ multiplex PCR; TCRdb has only the in-frame clones, and not every one. Of some 170,000 clones listed, around 80% were seen once; the top ten hold 3% to 4.5%. The TCR sequence derives from a woman aged 60-75 years in good health and CMV-seropositive. The chain couples TRBV10-3 to TRBJ2-3, with a possible D match to TRBD2 (5 bases). The sample consisted of PBMCs. The DNA of the CDR3 is TGTGCCATCAGGTACCCGGGCGGGTTGCAGTATTTT. Its translation is CAIRYPGGLQYF.